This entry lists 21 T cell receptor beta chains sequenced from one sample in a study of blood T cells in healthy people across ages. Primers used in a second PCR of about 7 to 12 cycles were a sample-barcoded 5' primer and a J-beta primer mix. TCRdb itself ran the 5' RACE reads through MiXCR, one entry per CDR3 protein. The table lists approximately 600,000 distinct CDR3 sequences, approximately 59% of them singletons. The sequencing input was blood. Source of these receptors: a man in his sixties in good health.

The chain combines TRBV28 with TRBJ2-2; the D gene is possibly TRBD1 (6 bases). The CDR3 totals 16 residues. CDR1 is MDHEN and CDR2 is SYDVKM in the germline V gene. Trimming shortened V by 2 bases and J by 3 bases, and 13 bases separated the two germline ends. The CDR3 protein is CASSLHPSGDTGELFF. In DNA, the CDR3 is TGTGCCAGCAGTTTACACCCTTCAGGGGACACCGGGGAGCTGTTTTTT.

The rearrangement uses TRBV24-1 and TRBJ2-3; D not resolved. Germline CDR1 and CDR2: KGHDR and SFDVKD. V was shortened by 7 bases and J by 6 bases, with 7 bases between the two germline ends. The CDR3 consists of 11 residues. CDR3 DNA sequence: TGTGCCACCAGCAGTCTGGATACGCAGTATTTT. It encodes CATSSLDTQYF.

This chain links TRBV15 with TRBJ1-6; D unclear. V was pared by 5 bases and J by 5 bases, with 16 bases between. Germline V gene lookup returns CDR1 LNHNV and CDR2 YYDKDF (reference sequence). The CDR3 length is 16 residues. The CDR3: CATSPRGTGNNSPLHF. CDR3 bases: TGTGCCACCAGCCCCCGGGGTACTGGGAATAATTCACCCCTCCACTTT.

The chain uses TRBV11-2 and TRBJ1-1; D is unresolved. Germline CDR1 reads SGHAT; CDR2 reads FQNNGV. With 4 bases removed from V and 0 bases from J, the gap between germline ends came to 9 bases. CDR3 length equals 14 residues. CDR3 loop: CASSSRALNTEAFF. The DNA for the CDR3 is TGTGCCAGCAGCTCAAGGGCCCTGAACACTGAAGCTTTCTTT.

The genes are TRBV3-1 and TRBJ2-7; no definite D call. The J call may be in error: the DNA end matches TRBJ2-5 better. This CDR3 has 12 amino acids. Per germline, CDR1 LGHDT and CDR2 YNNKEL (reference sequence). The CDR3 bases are TGTGCCAGCAGCTTACCCCAAGAGACCCAGTACTTC. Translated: CASSLPQETQYF.

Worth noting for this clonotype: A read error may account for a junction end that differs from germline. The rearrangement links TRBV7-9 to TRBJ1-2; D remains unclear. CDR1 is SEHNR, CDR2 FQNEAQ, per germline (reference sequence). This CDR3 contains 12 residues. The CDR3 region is CACSRSVYGYTF. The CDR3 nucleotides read TGTGCCTGCAGCCGCAGCGTCTATGGCTACACCTTC.

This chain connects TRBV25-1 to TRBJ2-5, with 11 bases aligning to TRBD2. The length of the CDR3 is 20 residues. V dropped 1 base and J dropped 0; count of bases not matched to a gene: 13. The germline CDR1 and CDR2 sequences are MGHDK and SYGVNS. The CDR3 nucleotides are TGTGCCAGCAGTGAATGGTTATTTGGGCTAGCGGGGGGAAACCAAGAGACCCAGTACTTC. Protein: CASSEWLFGLAGGNQETQYF.

CDR3 nucleotide sequence: TGCAGCGTTGAAGTAGGGGGTGGCAATCAGCCCCAGCATTTT. Translating gives CSVEVGGGNQPQHF. The J gene is TRBJ1-5, the V gene TRBV29-1; D is possibly TRBD1 (6 bases). Germline V CDR1 and CDR2: SQVTM, ANQGSEA. Trimming took off 1 base at V and 2 bases at J, with 9 bases between the two ends. This CDR3 comprises 14 residues.

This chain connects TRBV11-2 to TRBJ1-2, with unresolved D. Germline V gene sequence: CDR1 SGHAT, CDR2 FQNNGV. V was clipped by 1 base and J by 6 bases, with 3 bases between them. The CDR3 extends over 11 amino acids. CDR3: CASSLAHGYTF. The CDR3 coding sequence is TGTGCCAGCAGCTTAGCCCATGGCTACACCTTC.

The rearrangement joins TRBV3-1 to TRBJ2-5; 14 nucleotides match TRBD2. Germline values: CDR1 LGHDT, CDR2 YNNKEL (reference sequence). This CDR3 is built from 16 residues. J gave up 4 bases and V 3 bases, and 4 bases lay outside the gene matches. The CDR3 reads CASSQTSGGAGETQYF. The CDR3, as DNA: TGTGCCAGCAGCCAGACTAGCGGGGGGGCCGGAGAGACCCAGTACTTC.

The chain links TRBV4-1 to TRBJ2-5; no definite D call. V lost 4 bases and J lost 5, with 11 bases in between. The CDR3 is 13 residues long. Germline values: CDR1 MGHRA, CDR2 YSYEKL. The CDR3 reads CASSPLPRETQYF. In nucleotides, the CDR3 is TGCGCCAGCAGCCCACTACCGAGGGAGACCCAGTACTTC.

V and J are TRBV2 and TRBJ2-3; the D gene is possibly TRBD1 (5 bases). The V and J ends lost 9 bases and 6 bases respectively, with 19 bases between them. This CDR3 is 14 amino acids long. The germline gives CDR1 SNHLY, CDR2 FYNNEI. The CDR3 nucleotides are TGTGCCAGTAAGGATGGACACTTCACGGATACGCAGTATTTT. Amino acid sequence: CASKDGHFTDTQYF.

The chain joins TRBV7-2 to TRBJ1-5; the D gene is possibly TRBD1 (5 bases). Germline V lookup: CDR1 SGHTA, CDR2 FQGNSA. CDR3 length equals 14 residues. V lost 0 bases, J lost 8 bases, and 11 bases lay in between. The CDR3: CASSLAVGPEPQHF. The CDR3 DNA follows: TGTGCCAGCAGCTTAGCGGTGGGGCCGGAGCCCCAGCATTTT.

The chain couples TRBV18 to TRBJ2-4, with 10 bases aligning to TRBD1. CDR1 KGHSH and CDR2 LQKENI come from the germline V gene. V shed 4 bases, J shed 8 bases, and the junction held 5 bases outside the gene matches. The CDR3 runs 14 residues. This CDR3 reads CASSQDRGTDIQYF. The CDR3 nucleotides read TGTGCCAGCTCACAGGACAGGGGGACGGACATTCAGTACTTC.

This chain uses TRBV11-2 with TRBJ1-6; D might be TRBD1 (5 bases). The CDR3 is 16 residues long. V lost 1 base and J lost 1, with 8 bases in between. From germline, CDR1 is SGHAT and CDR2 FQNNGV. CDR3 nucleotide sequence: TGTGCCAGCAGCTTAGGGGGGTGGTCCTATAATTCACCCCTCCACTTT. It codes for CASSLGGWSYNSPLHF.

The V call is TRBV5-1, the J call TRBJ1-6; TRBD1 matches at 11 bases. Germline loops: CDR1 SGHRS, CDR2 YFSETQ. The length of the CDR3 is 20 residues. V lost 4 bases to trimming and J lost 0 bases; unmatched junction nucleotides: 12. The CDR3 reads CASSATGTGGFSSYNSPLHF. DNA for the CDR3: TGCGCCAGCAGCGCCACCGGGACAGGGGGTTTTAGCTCCTATAATTCACCCCTCCACTTT.

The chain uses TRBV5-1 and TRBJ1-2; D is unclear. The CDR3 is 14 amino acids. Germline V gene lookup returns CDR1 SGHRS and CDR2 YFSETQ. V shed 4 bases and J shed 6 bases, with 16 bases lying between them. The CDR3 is CASSTPSLSDGYTF. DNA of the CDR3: TGCGCCAGCAGCACCCCAAGTTTGTCGGATGGCTACACCTTC.

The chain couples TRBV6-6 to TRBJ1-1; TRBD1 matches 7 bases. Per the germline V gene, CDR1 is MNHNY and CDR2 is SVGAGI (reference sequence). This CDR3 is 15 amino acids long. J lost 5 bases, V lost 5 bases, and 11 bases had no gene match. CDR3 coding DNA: TGTGCCAGCAGTCGAAGGGGGCAAGGCGGGACTGAAGCTTTCTTT. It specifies CASSRRGQGGTEAFF.

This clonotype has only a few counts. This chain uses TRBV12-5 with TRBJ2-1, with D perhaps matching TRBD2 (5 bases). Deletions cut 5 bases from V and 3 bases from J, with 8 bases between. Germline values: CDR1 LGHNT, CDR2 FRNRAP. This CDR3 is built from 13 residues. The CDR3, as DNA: TGTGCTAGTGGTCCCCGGGGCTACAATGAGCAGTTCTTC. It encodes CASGPRGYNEQFF. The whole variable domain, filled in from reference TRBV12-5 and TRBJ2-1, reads DARVTQTPRHKVTEMGQEVTMRCQPILGHNTVFWYRQTMMQGLELLAYFRNRAPLDDSGMPKDRFSAEMPDATLATLKIQPSEPRDSAVYFCASGPRGYNEQFFGPGTRLTVL.

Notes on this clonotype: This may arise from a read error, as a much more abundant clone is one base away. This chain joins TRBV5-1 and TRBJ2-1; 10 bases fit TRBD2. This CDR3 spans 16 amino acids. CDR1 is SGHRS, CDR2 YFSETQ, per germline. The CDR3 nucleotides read TGCGCCAGCAGCAGGACTAGCGGTAGCTCCTACAAGGAGCAGTTCTTC. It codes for CASSRTSGSSYKEQFF.

This CDR3 reads CASNQKQGANEKLFF. CDR3 sequence (DNA): TGCGCCAGCAACCAGAAACAGGGGGCGAATGAAAAACTGTTTTTT. The chain carries TRBV4-1 and TRBJ1-4; the match to TRBD1 covers 9 bases. CDR1 is MGHRA and CDR2 is YSYEKL in the germline V gene. The CDR3 spans 15 residues. V shed 7 bases, J shed 5 bases, and the junction held 8 bases outside the gene matches.